The present T cell receptor (beta chain) was sequenced within a study of T cell repertoires in aging, cancer and after chemotherapy. The template was genomic DNA from peripheral blood, not RNA. This CDR3 region has 14 residues. Germline V CDR1 and CDR2: SQVTM, ANQGSEA. Trimming removed 8 bases from V and 6 bases from J; junction bases left unmatched: 9. In its sample, this clonotype is large (0.1 to 1%). TRB rearrangements spanning V, D and J were amplified using mixed TRB-A/B primers. TCRdb redid the calling of the multiplex PCR reads with MiXCR, one entry per CDR3 protein. This table holds 2,000 to 2,500 distinct CDR3 sequences, about 25% found once.

The sample taken for sequencing was blood. V gene TRBV29-1 combines with J gene TRBJ2-2, with 10 bases fitting TRBD1. The source of this sequence is a human donor with a solid tumor. The CDR3 protein is CSFRDRGSAGELFF. The CDR3 DNA is TGCAGCTTCCGGGACAGGGGCTCCGCCGGGGAGCTGTTTTTT.